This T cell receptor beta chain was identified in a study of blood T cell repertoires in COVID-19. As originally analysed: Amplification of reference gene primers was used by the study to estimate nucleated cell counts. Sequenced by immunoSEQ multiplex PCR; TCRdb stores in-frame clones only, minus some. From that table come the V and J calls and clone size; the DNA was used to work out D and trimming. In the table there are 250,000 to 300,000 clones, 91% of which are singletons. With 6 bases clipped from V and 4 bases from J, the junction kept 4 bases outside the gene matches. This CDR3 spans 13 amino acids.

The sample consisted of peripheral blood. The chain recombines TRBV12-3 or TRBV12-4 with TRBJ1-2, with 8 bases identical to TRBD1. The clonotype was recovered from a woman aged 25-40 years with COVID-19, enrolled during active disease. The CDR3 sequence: CASRPTGAYGYTF. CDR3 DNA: TGTGCCAGCAGACCGACAGGGGCCTATGGCTACACCTTC.